This is a list of T cell receptor beta chains from one sample in a study of T-cell reconstitution after alpha-beta-depleted transplantation in children. TCRdb ran MiXCR on the PCR reads and lists one entry per CDR3 protein. The data hold 55,000 to 65,000 distinct CDR3 sequences, with 44% observed a single time. Sequenced here: PBMCs, mostly from graft donor cells, sampled 360 days after TCRalphabeta/CD19-depleted stem cell transplant. These receptors originate from a male patient younger than 18 who had a stem cell transplant for acute lymphoblastic leukemia, so the T cells may come from the graft donor. Each CDR3 is given with its conserved first and last residue. Each record gives: V gene, CDR3 protein.

v_gene: TRBV19
CDR3aa: CATSPQGASSYEQYF

v_gene: TRBV27
CDR3aa: CASSVTGVISYEQYF

v_gene: TRBV20-1
CDR3aa: CSANRATDTQYF

v_gene: TRBV20-1
CDR3aa: CSATGWYGYTF

v_gene: TRBV12-3/TRBV12-4
CDR3aa: CASRLQGSNSPLHF

v_gene: TRBV5-6
CDR3aa: CASSFRLYEQYF

v_gene: TRBV28
CDR3aa: CASSSRQFQPQHF

v_gene: TRBV9
CDR3aa: CASSVDDRETDTQYF

v_gene: TRBV12-3/TRBV12-4
CDR3aa: CASSLSRVHEQYF

v_gene: TRBV5-1
CDR3aa: CASSLGAGRADTQYF

v_gene: TRBV29-1
CDR3aa: CSVLARGFLYEQYF

v_gene: TRBV2
CDR3aa: CASSEPSYEQYF

v_gene: TRBV3-1
CDR3aa: CASSQDPRDEQFF

v_gene: TRBV28
CDR3aa: CASTSNGELFF

v_gene: TRBV29-1
CDR3aa: CSVKLAGYTDTQYF

v_gene: TRBV29-1
CDR3aa: CSASPQYTGELFF

v_gene: TRBV5-6
CDR3aa: CASSLKFQETQYF

v_gene: TRBV6-5
CDR3aa: CASSYGSHRWDEQFF

v_gene: TRBV6-2/TRBV6-3
CDR3aa: CASSYPPLAAPGNEQFF

v_gene: TRBV6-5
CDR3aa: CASSYSDGSGTEAFF

v_gene: TRBV27
CDR3aa: CASSFGSSNNEQFF

v_gene: TRBV4-3
CDR3aa: CASSQDRGLGRNNEQFF

v_gene: TRBV25-1
CDR3aa: CASRGISSSGQYEQYF

v_gene: TRBV18
CDR3aa: CASSPPSRNTIYF

v_gene: TRBV10-3
CDR3aa: CAISDFNSGREKDTEAFF

v_gene: TRBV20-1
CDR3aa: CSASRGSAYNEQFF

v_gene: TRBV7-6
CDR3aa: CASSLGTAFSGANVLTF

v_gene: TRBV12-3/TRBV12-4
CDR3aa: CASRWDLNEQFF

v_gene: TRBV12-3/TRBV12-4
CDR3aa: CASRVGLVSTLNEQFF

v_gene: TRBV5-1
CDR3aa: CASSLEFLATHSGELFF

v_gene: TRBV7-9
CDR3aa: CASSPEGGWVYGYTF

v_gene: TRBV2
CDR3aa: CASSGARGETQYF

v_gene: TRBV7-2
CDR3aa: CASSLGRTGSQPQHF

v_gene: TRBV5-1
CDR3aa: CASSLAQGVNTEAFF

v_gene: TRBV4-3
CDR3aa: CASSLGQGLTEAFF

v_gene: TRBV5-1
CDR3aa: CASTQFTYSNQPQHF

v_gene: TRBV7-2
CDR3aa: CPITCTSGLHTDTQYF

v_gene: TRBV9
CDR3aa: CASSASFTDTQYF

v_gene: TRBV6-1
CDR3aa: CASLKGPKYQETQYF

v_gene: TRBV29-1
CDR3aa: CSVDARYEAFF

v_gene: TRBV7-8
CDR3aa: CASSLERGLYEQYF

v_gene: TRBV5-4
CDR3aa: CASSFTSGLVHNEQFF